Below are 20 T cell receptor beta chains sequenced from a single sample in a study of cytomegalovirus exposure and HLA in healthy donors (dated by TCRdb to the late 2010s). Library preparation used the immunoSEQ multiplex PCR assay. A mixture of 60 forward primers for TCR Vbeta segments and 13 reverse primers for TCR Jbeta segments was used in the multiplex PCR. The table was pulled from immuneACCESS by TCRdb, which kept in-frame rearrangements only. Such tables lose some clones; where checked, under half of the loss comes from unresolved V genes, and the rest has no known cause. The sample table contains about 170,000 clones; only one count was recorded for 81% of them. The ten largest clones capture approximately 2% of the sample. Material for sequencing was PBMCs. All receptors come from a woman between 18 and 29 years old in good health and CMV-seronegative.

The chain has TRBV6-5 and TRBJ1-5, with 9 bases fitting TRBD1. Germline V CDR1 and CDR2: MNHEY, SVGAGI. CDR3 size: 15 residues. V lost 6 bases to trimming and J lost 6 bases; unmatched junction nucleotides: 9. This CDR3 reads CASSQRTGVLQPQHF. In DNA form, the CDR3 reads TGTGCCAGCAGCCAAAGGACAGGGGTCCTTCAGCCCCAGCATTTT.

The V call is TRBV11-2, the J call TRBJ2-7, with D possibly TRBD1 on 5 matching bases. CDR3 length: 13 residues. V lost 5 bases and J lost 7, with 15 bases in between. Germline V gene data show CDR1 as SGHAT and CDR2 as FQNNGV. The CDR3 reads CASSRIPNREQYF. In nucleotides, the CDR3 is TGTGCCAGCAGCCGGATTCCGAACAGGGAGCAGTACTTC.

This clone was seen a handful of times. The genes are TRBV19 and TRBJ2-3; the match to TRBD2 covers 10 bases. The CDR3 sequence is 16 residues long. Germline V gene lookup returns CDR1 LNHDA and CDR2 SQIVND (reference sequence). After removal of 0 bases from V and 4 bases from J, the junction contained 4 bases not matched to a gene. CDR3 sequence (DNA): TGTGCCAGTAGTATAGAAGCGGGGGGGCGAGCAGATACGCAGTATTTT. Its protein product is CASSIEAGGRADTQYF.

In its sample, this clone was seen a few times. This CDR3 is CASGLDNEQFF. The CDR3 DNA sequence: TGTGCCTCGGGACTAGACAATGAGCAGTTCTTC. V usage is TRBV30 and J usage is TRBJ2-1; 8 nucleotides agree with TRBD2. Germline CDR1 reads GTSNPN; CDR2 reads SVGIG (reference sequence). The CDR3 sequence is 11 residues long. J gave up 5 bases and V 7 bases, and 1 base lay outside the gene matches.

The rearrangement links TRBV2 to TRBJ1-4; D may be TRBD1 (6 bases). Germline loops: CDR1 SNHLY, CDR2 FYNNEI. CDR3 length equals 12 residues. V shed 11 bases and J shed 7 bases, with 14 bases lying between them. The CDR3 region is CALGGAGEKLFF. DNA of the CDR3: TGTGCCCTTGGGGGCGCCGGTGAAAAACTGTTTTTT. Together with reference TRBV2 and TRBJ1-4, the CDR3 gives the full variable domain: EPEVTQTPSHQVTQMGQEVILRCVPISNHLYFYWYRQILGQKVEFLVSFYNNEISEKSEIFDDQFSVERPDGSNFTLKIRSTKLEDSAMYFCALGGAGEKLFFGSGTQLSVL.

The CDR3 sequence: CASSEARDRVLYGYTF. As DNA, the CDR3 is TGTGCCAGCAGTGAAGCTAGGGACAGGGTTTTGTATGGCTACACCTTC. The V call is TRBV6-1, the J call TRBJ1-2, with 9 nucleotides matching TRBD1. The CDR3 consists of 16 residues. CDR1 MNHNS and CDR2 SASEGT come from the germline V gene. V gave up 0 bases and J gave up 5 bases; unmatched junction bases: 7.

The chain uses TRBV4-1 and TRBJ2-5, with D unresolved. Judging by the DNA end, TRBJ2-7 fits better; the J call may be wrong. The CDR3 has 14 residues. Germline V gene data show CDR1 as MGHRA and CDR2 as YSYEKL. CDR3 in DNA: TGCGCCAGCAGCCACTGGTCCGGTCGTTACGAGCAGTACTTC. It is translated as CASSHWSGRYEQYF.

The CDR3 DNA is TGTGCCAGCAGTTTCGGGCAGGGTAACGGCTACACCTTC. Translation: CASSFGQGNGYTF. V and J are TRBV28 and TRBJ1-2, with a tentative D call TRBD1 (5 bases). CDR1 is MDHEN and CDR2 is SYDVKM in the germline V gene. The CDR3 is 13 residues long. The ends were cut back, 3 bases at V and 8 bases at J, with 13 bases in the middle.

Regarding this clone: Compared with germline, one end of the junction differs, possibly owing to a read error. The chain uses TRBV28 and TRBJ2-7; 11 bases are shared with TRBD1. The CDR3 loop spans 14 amino acids. Germline CDR1 and CDR2: MDHEN and SYDVKM. The chain's CDR3 is CASNRDRGSSEQYF. The CDR3 coding sequence is TGTGCCAGCAATCGGGACAGGGGGTCCTCCGAGCAGTACTTC. Variable domain in full (rest from reference TRBV28 and TRBJ2-7): DVKVTQSSRYLVKRTGEKVFLECVQDMDHENMFWYRQDPGLGLRLIYFSYDVKMKEKGDIPEGYSVSREKKERFSLILESASTNQTSMYLCASNRDRGSSEQYFGPGTRLTVT.

This chain uses TRBV27 with TRBJ1-1; TRBD1 might be the D (5 bases). This CDR3 has 13 residues. The V end lost 8 bases, the J end lost 0 bases, and 10 bases lay between the germline ends. Germline V lookup: CDR1 MNHEY, CDR2 SMNVEV (reference sequence). The CDR3 sequence is CASLGRVNTEAFF. The CDR3 DNA sequence: TGTGCCAGCCTAGGCAGGGTGAACACTGAAGCTTTCTTT.

This chain joins TRBV4-2 and TRBJ2-1; TRBD1 aligns across 11 bases. The CDR3 consists of 15 residues. The V gene end was trimmed by 5 bases and the J gene end by 6 bases; junction bases not matched to a gene: 6. Germline values: CDR1 LGHNA, CDR2 YNFKEQ. The CDR3 DNA reads TGTGCCAGCAGCTTGACCGGGACAGGGGGCAATGAGCAGTTCTTC. This sequence encodes CASSLTGTGGNEQFF.

This clone showed up just a few times. This rearrangement joins TRBV27 to TRBJ2-5; 10 bases map to TRBD1. This CDR3 contains 15 residues. Germline V CDR1 and CDR2: MNHEY, SMNVEV (reference sequence). Trimming removed 1 base from V and 1 base from J; junction bases left unmatched: 0. Here the CDR3 DNA reads TGTGCCAGCAGTTTATGGACAGGGGGCCAAGAGACCCAGTACTTC. Encoded protein: CASSLWTGGQETQYF.

The chain is built from TRBV18 and TRBJ2-2, with 10 bases matching TRBD2. CDR1 is KGHSH, CDR2 LQKENI, per germline. The CDR3 consists of 15 residues. V shed 4 bases, J shed 1 base, and the junction held 0 bases outside the gene matches. CDR3 region: CASSRTSGNTGELFF. The CDR3, as DNA: TGTGCCAGCTCACGGACTAGCGGGAACACCGGGGAGCTGTTTTTT. Complete variable domain (other parts from reference TRBV18 and TRBJ2-2): NAGVMQNPRHLVRRRGQEARLRCSPMKGHSHVYWYRQLPEEGLKFMVYLQKENIIDESGMPKERFSAEFPKEGPSILRIQQVVRGDSAAYFCASSRTSGNTGELFFGEGSRLTVL.

This clone was picked up a small number of times. The chain links TRBV7-2 to TRBJ1-2, with D possibly matching TRBD1 (5 bases). With 4 bases removed from V and 0 bases from J, the gap between germline ends came to 9 bases. CDR3 length: 14 amino acids. The germline gives CDR1 SGHTA, CDR2 FQGNSA. The CDR3 DNA reads as TGTGCCAGCAGCTCGACAGCGTCTAACTATGGCTACACCTTC. Translation gives CASSSTASNYGYTF.

This clone was detected a few times. V is TRBV11-2 and J is TRBJ1-1; D is undetermined. The ends were cut back, 4 bases at V and 10 bases at J, with 10 bases in the middle. Germline CDR1 and CDR2: SGHAT and FQNNGV. This CDR3 spans 11 amino acids. The CDR3 DNA is TGTGCCAGCAGCTCCGCCCTACGAGCTTTCTTT. Amino acids: CASSSALRAFF.

The genes are TRBV10-1 and TRBJ1-3; 7 positions match TRBD1. The V gene end was trimmed by 4 bases and the J gene end by 4 bases; junction bases not matched to a gene: 10. CDR1 is WNHNN and CDR2 is SYGVQD in the germline V gene (reference sequence). The CDR3 sequence is 16 residues long. Written as DNA, the CDR3 is TGCGCCAGCAGTGCATTGACAGGGAAGCCAGGAAACACCATATATTTT. Residues: CASSALTGKPGNTIYF.

This rearrangement joins TRBV29-1 to TRBJ2-7, with TRBD1 identical over 9 bases. Germline loops: CDR1 SQVTM, CDR2 ANQGSEA. The CDR3 is 13 residues long. The V gene end was trimmed by 7 bases and the J gene end by 7 bases; junction bases not matched to a gene: 11. Here the CDR3 DNA reads TGCAGCGCACACCAGGGACAGGGACCGGAGCAGTACTTC. Amino acids: CSAHQGQGPEQYF.

The chain recombines TRBV15 with TRBJ1-4, with a possible D match to TRBD1 (6 bases). The CDR3 loop spans 14 amino acids. V shed 2 bases and J shed 7 bases, with 11 bases lying between them. From germline, CDR1 is LNHNV and CDR2 YYDKDF (reference sequence). The CDR3 spells CATSRYREGEKLFF. For the CDR3, the DNA is TGTGCCACCAGCAGATACAGGGAGGGTGAAAAACTGTTTTTT.

Comment on this clone: In the same sample, other DNA sequences code for this CDR3. J is TRBJ2-2 and V is TRBV5-1, with a possible D match to TRBD2 (6 bases). CDR3 length equals 15 residues. Trimming shortened V by 0 bases and J by 0 bases, and 6 bases separated the two germline ends. Germline lookup yields CDR1 SGHRS and CDR2 YFSETQ. Here the CDR3 DNA reads TGCGCCAGCAGCTTGGGCGGGGCGAACACCGGGGAGCTGTTTTTT. It is translated as CASSLGGANTGELFF.

The genes are TRBV6-1 and TRBJ1-2; 7 bases are shared with TRBD1. This CDR3 region has 14 residues. After removal of 3 bases from V and 4 bases from J, the junction contained 5 bases not matched to a gene. The germline gives CDR1 MNHNS, CDR2 SASEGT. CDR3 region: CASSDPGQSYGYTF. CDR3 sequence (DNA): TGTGCCAGCAGTGACCCGGGACAGTCCTATGGCTACACCTTC.